This TCR beta chain was captured in a study of beta chain features in type 1 diabetes. General observations from the study: Possible PCR preference for shorter templates applied equally to patients and controls. Cells carrying high TCR expression could end up over-represented when cDNA is sequenced. Moderately but significantly shorter TCRB CDR3s were found in Type 1 diabetes patients in all four CD4+ subsets.

Sequenced material consisted of expressed TCRB transcripts (all of the isolated RNA was reverse transcribed). Clones were sequenced by immunoSEQ multiplex PCR, and TCRdb holds only the in-frame ones, with some missing. The data hold nearly 350,000 clones, with roughly 8% observed a single time. CDR3 length equals 15 residues. The sample holds many counts of this clone. The antigen is undetermined. The chain joins TRBV21-1 to TRBJ2-5; the D call in the table, TRBD2, was not verified against the DNA. TRBV21-1 is deemed a pseudogene. The specimen sequenced was central memory CD4+ T cells from blood. This sequence originates from a woman between 18 and 29 years old in good health. The CDR3 is CASSKVTTQQETQYF. CDR3 bases: TGTGCCAGCAGCAAAGTGACTACCCAACAAGAGACCCAGTACTTC.